This TCR beta chain was found in a study of T cell repertoires in ileal Crohn's disease. Study-wide points: Sorted CD8 T cells held more high-frequency clones than CD4. All patients with clonality above 26.8% had endoscopic recurrence.

CDR1 is SGHNT, CDR2 YYREEE, per germline (reference sequence). V was trimmed by 2 bases and J by 3 bases, leaving 9 bases between them. The CDR3 is 13 amino acids. For this clone: The antigen is undetermined.

Method: immunoSEQ multiplex PCR; TCRdb's copy keeps in-frame clones and lacks some. This sample yields 4,000 to 4,500 clones, of which about 79% are seen a single time; 6.9% belongs to the top ten. The source material was ileal tissue. The chain has TRBV5-4 and TRBJ2-7; D possibly corresponds to TRBD1 (6 bases). This TCR came from an adult with Crohn's disease. The CDR3 spells CASSFGQRYEQYF. CDR3 nucleotide sequence: TGTGCCAGCAGCTTTGGACAGCGCTACGAGCAGTACTTC.